Each of the 31 T cell receptor beta chains below was sequenced from the same sample in a study of T cells after yellow fever vaccination. Each CDR3 protein is one row after TCRdb ran MiXCR on the 5' RACE reads. The data contain fewer than 450,000 distinct CDR3 sequences, approximately 4% of them singletons. The starting material was PBMCs, obtained 5 days after the yellow fever booster vaccination. Receptor source: a man between 18 and 35 years old who received the YFV17D yellow fever vaccine.

This clonotype was detected only a few times. The chain combines TRBV7-2 with TRBJ1-5; D is unresolved. V was cut by 2 bases and J by 5 bases, with 7 bases left in between. Looked up from germline, CDR1 is SGHTA and CDR2 is FQGNSA. The CDR3 extends over 13 amino acids. CDR3 region: CASSLSPDQPQHF. CDR3 DNA: TGTGCCAGCAGCTTATCCCCAGATCAGCCCCAGCATTTT.

Written as DNA, the CDR3 is TGTGCCAGCACCATCTGGGGGCGGCCGTACGAGCAGTACTTC. It yields the protein CASTIWGRPYEQYF. The chain combines TRBV7-9 with TRBJ2-7, with a possible D match to TRBD1 (6 bases). The CDR3 has 14 amino acids. Germline V gene sequence: CDR1 SEHNR, CDR2 FQNEAQ (reference sequence). V lost 7 bases to trimming and J lost 4 bases, with 17 bases between them.

V and J are TRBV6-2 or TRBV6-3 and TRBJ2-7; D is uncertain. The CDR3 sequence is 13 residues long. Germline V gives CDR1 MNHEY, CDR2 SVGEGT. Trimming took off 6 bases at V and 1 base at J, with 10 bases between the two ends. CDR3 protein: CASRFRPSYEQYF. The DNA of the CDR3 is TGTGCCAGCAGATTTCGCCCTTCCTACGAGCAGTACTTC.

There are a few counts of this clonotype. The chain has TRBV11-2 and TRBJ2-3; TRBD1 aligns across 10 bases. CDR1 and CDR2 (germline): SGHAT, FQNNGV. This CDR3 region has 18 residues. Trimming removed 2 bases from V and 6 bases from J; junction bases left unmatched: 14. The CDR3 bases are TGTGCCAGCAGCTTATCTCGAGGACCGGGACAGGGGCGCGATACGCAGTATTTT. Amino acids: CASSLSRGPGQGRDTQYF.

Many counts were recorded for this clonotype. V and J are TRBV7-9 and TRBJ2-7, with 9 bases aligning to TRBD1. The CDR3 contains 16 residues. V lost 3 bases, J lost 5 bases, and 11 bases stayed unmatched. Germline V gives CDR1 SEHNR, CDR2 FQNEAQ (reference sequence). CDR3 in DNA: TGTGCCAGCAGCTTGGCTCTAAGGACAGGGGTTAACGAGCAGTACTTC. Residues: CASSLALRTGVNEQYF.

This clonotype showed up many times. The gene calls are TRBV6-1 and TRBJ1-2, with D perhaps TRBD1 (6 bases). Germline V gene data show CDR1 as MNHNS and CDR2 as SASEGT. Trimming removed 5 bases from V and 8 bases from J, with 9 bases in between. CDR3 length equals 11 residues. CDR3 sequence: CASSRTVGYTF. The DNA for the CDR3 is TGTGCCAGCAGTCGGACAGTCGGCTACACCTTC.

This clonotype was seen ten or more times. This chain connects TRBV20-1 to TRBJ2-1; the D gene is possibly TRBD1 (5 bases). V lost 0 bases and J lost 9, with 12 bases in between. This CDR3 comprises 13 residues. The germline gives CDR1 DFQATT, CDR2 SNEGSKA (reference sequence). CDR3 region: CSARDGAGLEQFF. The CDR3 DNA reads TGCAGTGCTAGAGATGGGGCAGGGCTTGAGCAGTTCTTC.

In its sample, this clonotype was seen many times. The rearrangement joins TRBV20-1 to TRBJ2-7, with D possibly matching TRBD1 (9 bases). The germline gives CDR1 DFQATT, CDR2 SNEGSKA (reference sequence). The germline V and J ends were trimmed by 4 bases and 2 bases, with 27 bases remaining between them. This CDR3 contains 18 residues. CDR3 residues: CSAIYRGPYGLAPYEQYV. The CDR3 DNA sequence: TGCAGTGCTATCTACAGGGGGCCCTATGGACTAGCCCCCTACGAGCAGTACGTC.

This clonotype was seen repeatedly, ten times or more. This chain connects TRBV7-2 to TRBJ2-7; possibly TRBD1 or TRBD2 for D (5 bases each). Germline CDR1 SGHTA, CDR2 FQGNSA. V was clipped by 1 base and J by 2 bases, with 9 bases between them. The CDR3 is 14 amino acids. CDR3 amino acids: CASSLGPGPYEQYV. CDR3 sequence (DNA): TGTGCCAGCAGCTTAGGTCCGGGGCCCTACGAGCAGTACGTC.

This clonotype was picked up many times. The chain has TRBV7-9 and TRBJ2-7, with D unresolved. CDR3 length: 13 amino acids. Germline values: CDR1 SEHNR, CDR2 FQNEAQ (reference sequence). The V end was cut by 5 bases, the J end by 3 bases, with 11 bases between. This chain's CDR3 is CASSPDGVYEQYF. For the CDR3, the DNA is TGTGCCAGCAGCCCCGACGGAGTCTACGAGCAGTACTTC.

As concerns this clonotype: Relative to the germline gene, one junction end is altered; a read error may explain this. This chain uses TRBV10-3 with TRBJ1-2, with a possible D match to TRBD1 (6 bases). Germline values: CDR1 ENHRY, CDR2 SYGVKD. The CDR3 length is 11 residues. DNA of the CDR3: TGTGCCATCAGTGAGCTCGGGGGGGCTGCCTTC. Its translation: CAISELGGAAF.

This clonotype showed up many times. In nucleotides, the CDR3 is TGCGCCAGCAGCCAAGAAGTATCCAGGGACACCGGGGAGCTGTTTTTT. Protein product: CASSQEVSRDTGELFF. V is TRBV4-3 and J is TRBJ2-2; possibly TRBD1 for D (5 bases). Trimming stripped 0 bases from V and 3 bases from J, with 11 bases between. The CDR3 has 16 residues. Germline CDR1 LGHNA, CDR2 YSLEER.

This clonotype was recorded at least ten times. This chain links TRBV7-2 with TRBJ1-6, with D possibly matching TRBD1 (5 bases). Per germline, CDR1 SGHTA and CDR2 FQGNSA. This CDR3 is built from 13 residues. Trimming shortened V by 5 bases and J by 8 bases, and 10 bases separated the two germline ends. DNA of the CDR3: TGTGCCAGCAGCGGACAATTAGATTCACCCCTCCACTTT. It is translated as CASSGQLDSPLHF.

At least ten counts were recorded for this clonotype. This chain joins TRBV12-3 or TRBV12-4 and TRBJ2-2, with 11 bases matching TRBD1. The CDR3 is 18 residues long. Trimming at V came to 5 bases and at J to 1 base, leaving 9 bases not matched to a gene. The CDR3 bases are TGTGCCAGCAGTCCGACCCTGGGACAGGGGGAGAACACCGGGGAGCTGTTTTTT. Translated: CASSPTLGQGENTGELFF.

This chain joins TRBV20-1 and TRBJ2-3; perhaps D is TRBD1 or TRBD2 (7 bases each). Looked up from germline, CDR1 is DFQATT and CDR2 is SNEGSKA (reference sequence). The CDR3 totals 16 residues. Between the trimmed V and J ends, which lost 6 bases and 2 bases, there was a span of 21 bases. The CDR3: CSASGGGGGATDTQYF. CDR3 nucleotides: TGCAGTGCCTCGGGAGGAGGGGGCGGAGCCACAGATACGCAGTATTTT.

This clonotype was counted between two and nine times. The gene calls are TRBV7-2 and TRBJ1-5; D is unclear. Germline V lookup: CDR1 SGHTA, CDR2 FQGNSA. CDR3 length equals 15 residues. V was cut by 5 bases and J by 0 bases, with 11 bases left in between. The CDR3 here is CASSAQPYSNQPQHF. As DNA, the CDR3 is TGTGCCAGCAGCGCCCAACCTTATAGCAATCAGCCCCAGCATTTT.

This clonotype was detected many times. The chain employs TRBV5-4 and TRBJ2-5; D is ambiguous. The CDR3 runs 14 residues. CDR1 and CDR2 from the germline V gene are SGHNT and YYREEE (reference sequence). V gave up 2 bases and J gave up 5 bases, with 13 bases separating them. The CDR3 is CASSFNQARETQYF. The CDR3 DNA reads TGTGCCAGCAGCTTTAATCAAGCTCGGGAGACCCAGTACTTC.

In its sample, this clonotype was seen many times. The CDR3 region is CASSFPNSPLHF. For the CDR3, the DNA is TGCGCCAGCAGCTTTCCTAATTCACCCCTCCACTTT. J is TRBJ1-6 and V is TRBV5-1; unclear D gene. The CDR3 spans 12 residues. Germline V lookup: CDR1 SGHRS, CDR2 YFSETQ. V lost 2 bases to trimming and J lost 6 bases, with 3 bases between them. Drawing the rest from reference TRBV5-1 and TRBJ1-6, the complete variable domain is KAGVTQTPRYLIKTRGQQVTLSCSPISGHRSVSWYQQTPGQGLQFLFEYFSETQRNKGNFPGRFSGRQFSNSRSEMNVSTLELGDSALYLCASSFPNSPLHFGNGTRLTVT.

In this sample, this clonotype turned up many times. The rearrangement links TRBV7-9 to TRBJ1-1; D not certain. The germline V gene encodes CDR1 SEHNR and CDR2 FQNEAQ (reference sequence). This CDR3 has 12 amino acids. Trimming shortened V by 2 bases and J by 3 bases, and 4 bases separated the two germline ends. The CDR3 loop is CASSLKYTEAFF. The CDR3 DNA is TGTGCCAGCAGCTTAAAATACACTGAAGCTTTCTTT.

This clonotype was seen at least ten times. The chain uses TRBV10-3 and TRBJ2-5; D not certain. The CDR3 has 13 amino acids. Germline values: CDR1 ENHRY, CDR2 SYGVKD. V lost 5 bases, J lost 1 base, and 8 bases lay in between. The CDR3 here is CAISRTVQETQYF. CDR3 nucleotide sequence: TGTGCCATCAGTAGGACGGTCCAAGAGACCCAGTACTTC.

This clonotype has a handful of counts. The chain combines TRBV5-1 with TRBJ1-1, with D possibly being TRBD1 (5 bases). CDR1 and CDR2 from the germline V gene are SGHRS and YFSETQ. The CDR3 has 16 residues. The V gene lost 4 bases and the J gene lost 1 base, with 17 bases spanning the gap. CDR3 protein: CASSPIGGERNTEAFF. CDR3 nucleotides: TGCGCCAGCAGCCCCATCGGGGGGGAAAGGAACACTGAAGCTTTCTTT.

The chain combines TRBV18 with TRBJ2-1; D is perhaps TRBD2 (5 bases). CDR3 length: 13 residues. The V end lost 3 bases, the J end lost 6 bases, and 9 bases lay between the germline ends. In germline, CDR1 is KGHSH, CDR2 LQKENI. The CDR3 protein is CASSPASPNEQFF. The CDR3 bases are TGTGCCAGCTCACCGGCTAGCCCCAATGAGCAGTTCTTC.

This chain uses TRBV12-3 or TRBV12-4 with TRBJ1-6, with 9 nucleotides matching TRBD1. The V segment lost 8 bases and the J segment 10 bases; nucleotides outside the gene matches: 9. The CDR3 is 14 amino acids. CDR3 residues: CASAFDRGNSPLHF. The CDR3 DNA reads TGTGCCAGCGCGTTTGACAGGGGGAACTCACCCCTCCACTTT.

The chain has TRBV7-6 and TRBJ2-5; TRBD1 matches at 7 bases. Germline V gives CDR1 SGHVS, CDR2 FNYEAQ. Trimming removed 1 base from V and 4 bases from J; junction bases left unmatched: 9. There are 16 residues in the CDR3. CDR3 bases: TGTGCCAGCAGCTTAGTAGTCGGACAGGCGAGAGAGACCCAGTACTTC. Its translation is CASSLVVGQARETQYF.

CDR3 loop: CASSPQGLDYEQYF. CDR3 DNA sequence: TGTGCCAGCAGTCCTCAGGGTCTCGATTACGAGCAGTACTTC. This chain uses TRBV12-3 or TRBV12-4 with TRBJ2-7, with a tentative D call TRBD1 (5 bases). The CDR3 runs 14 residues. Trimming removed 5 bases at V and 4 bases at J, with 15 bases between.

The gene calls are TRBV7-2 and TRBJ2-3, with 10 bases identical to TRBD1. The V gene's germline CDR1 is SGHTA and CDR2 FQGNSA. V was clipped by 5 bases and J by 4 bases; unmatched bases: 12. The CDR3 totals 17 residues. CDR3 coding DNA: TGTGCCAGCAGCCATCCACCTGGACAGGGGGTTTCAGATACGCAGTATTTT. Translating it yields CASSHPPGQGVSDTQYF.

This clonotype occurred many times. J is TRBJ2-3 and V is TRBV9, with 10 bases that match TRBD2. The junction had 6 bases not matched to a gene; V was cut back by 4 bases and J by 4 bases. The CDR3 totals 15 residues. Germline-derived CDR1 and CDR2 are SGDLS and YYNGEE. The CDR3: CASSRSGGASDTQYF. The CDR3 DNA reads TGTGCCAGCAGCCGAAGCGGGGGGGCTTCAGATACGCAGTATTTT.

This clonotype was seen at least ten times. This sequence joins TRBV24-1 and TRBJ2-1; D might be TRBD2 (6 bases). CDR3 length: 16 amino acids. V was clipped by 7 bases and J by 5 bases, with 20 bases between them. CDR1 and CDR2 from the germline V gene are KGHDR and SFDVKD. The DNA of the CDR3 is TGTGCCACCAGAGATCCAGGACTAAATACCGACAATGAGCAGTTCTTC. It encodes CATRDPGLNTDNEQFF.

Only a few counts were recorded for this clonotype. The gene calls are TRBV11-2 and TRBJ2-7, with 9 bases that match TRBD1. The CDR3 consists of 16 residues. V was clipped by 5 bases and J by 2 bases; unmatched bases: 10. CDR1 and CDR2 (germline): SGHAT, FQNNGV. CDR3: CASSQDRGAPTYEQYV. The CDR3 DNA reads TGTGCCAGCAGCCAGGACAGGGGAGCCCCCACCTACGAGCAGTACGTC.

This clonotype was observed at least ten times. V usage is TRBV4-1 and J usage is TRBJ2-3; D unclear. Trimming left V 5 bases short and J 1 base short, with 10 bases between. The CDR3 runs to 14 residues. CDR1 and CDR2 (germline): MGHRA, YSYEKL. The CDR3 sequence: CASSLEVGTDTQYF. As DNA, the CDR3 is TGCGCCAGCAGCTTAGAGGTCGGCACAGATACGCAGTATTTT.

The chain combines TRBV7-2 with TRBJ2-5; D might be TRBD1 or TRBD2, each matching 6 bases. Trimming cost V 5 bases and J 4 bases, with 14 bases left between them. This CDR3 comprises 14 residues. Per the germline V gene, CDR1 is SGHTA and CDR2 is FQGNSA. In DNA form, the CDR3 reads TGTGCCAGCAGCCCGGGGGCGCGGGGAGAGACCCAGTACTTC. Amino acids: CASSPGARGETQYF. The full variable domain, in which reference TRBV7-2 and TRBJ2-5 provide the parts outside the CDR3, is GAGVSQSPSNKVTEKGKDVELRCDPISGHTALYWYRQSLGQGLEFLIYFQGNSAPDKSGLPSDRFSAERTGGSVSTLTIQRTQQEDSAVYLCASSPGARGETQYFGPGTRLLVL.